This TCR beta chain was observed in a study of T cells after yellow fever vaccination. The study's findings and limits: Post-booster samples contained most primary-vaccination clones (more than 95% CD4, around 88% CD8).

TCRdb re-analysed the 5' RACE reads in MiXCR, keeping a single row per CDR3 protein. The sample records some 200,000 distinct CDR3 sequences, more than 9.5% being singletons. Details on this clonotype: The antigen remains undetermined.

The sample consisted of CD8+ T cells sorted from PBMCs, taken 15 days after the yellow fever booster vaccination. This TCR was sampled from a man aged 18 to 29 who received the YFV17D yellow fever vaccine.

The DNA of the CDR3 is TGTGCCAGCGCCGGACTAGCGGGTTCGGCAGATACGCAGTATTTT. This gives the protein CASAGLAGSADTQYF. The V call is TRBV27, the J call TRBJ2-3; 11 positions match TRBD2. The V segment lost 8 bases and the J segment 4 bases; nucleotides outside the gene matches: 8. Germline assignment: CDR1 MNHEY and CDR2 SMNVEV (reference sequence). The CDR3 runs 15 residues.